A single T cell receptor beta chain is shown here with its context. Its target is not known. The PCR employed 60 Vbeta primers together with 13 Jbeta primers. Assay: immunoSEQ multiplex PCR; the TCRdb copy retains only in-frame clones and omits some. The top ten hold more than 5% of the sample, which has 240,000 or so clones, around 76% seen once. The sample is drawn from a study of cytomegalovirus exposure and HLA in healthy donors. The CDR3 covers 14 residues. CDR1 and CDR2 from the germline V gene are GTSNPN and SVGIG (reference sequence). V lost 1 base and J 1 base, leaving 8 bases between the germline ends. Findings of the study overall: Most TCRs appeared rarely, but some public TCRs recurred in many donors. Researchers reported from a later analysis that most CMV-associated TCR beta chains appeared HLA-restricted.

The chain couples TRBV30 to TRBJ1-5; D unresolved. This sequence was found in a woman between 40 and 55 years old in good health and CMV-seropositive. Sample: PBMCs. The CDR3 DNA follows: TGTGCCTGGAGTGCCCAGGTCAGCAATCAGCCCCAGCATTTT. Protein: CAWSAQVSNQPQHF.